A single TCR beta chain is shown here with its context. Its antigen remains unknown. The sample originates from a study of cytomegalovirus exposure and HLA in healthy donors. Across the whole study: Prior work identified more than 90 million unique TCR beta sequences in 150 million to 200 million T cells. General observations from the study: Reports state that TCR beta sequences accurately predicted most subjects' HLA-A and HLA-B alleles.

With 60 Vbeta and 13 Jbeta primers, the PCR was carried out. Libraries were prepared by immunoSEQ multiplex PCR; TCRdb keeps only in-frame clonotypes and omits some of them. The sample yields about 100,000 clones, 70% to 90% seen once. V shed 2 bases and J 7 bases; nucleotides not matched to a gene: 4. Germline-derived CDR1 and CDR2 are SGDLS and YYNGEE. CDR3 length equals 15 residues. The rearrangement uses TRBV9 and TRBJ2-1, with 12 bases aligning to TRBD2. The source of this sequence is a middle-aged man in good health and CMV-seronegative. Sequencing was carried out using PBMCs. The DNA of the CDR3 is TGTGCCAGCAGCGTCGGACTAGCGGGGTCTAATGAGCAGTTCTTC. Translation: CASSVGLAGSNEQFF. Based on the CDR3 plus reference TRBV9 and TRBJ2-1, the full variable domain is DSGVTQTPKHLITATGQRVTLRCSPRSGDLSVYWYQQSLDQGLQFLIQYYNGEERAKGNILERFSAQQFPDLHSELNLSSLELGDSALYFCASSVGLAGSNEQFFGPGTRLTVL.